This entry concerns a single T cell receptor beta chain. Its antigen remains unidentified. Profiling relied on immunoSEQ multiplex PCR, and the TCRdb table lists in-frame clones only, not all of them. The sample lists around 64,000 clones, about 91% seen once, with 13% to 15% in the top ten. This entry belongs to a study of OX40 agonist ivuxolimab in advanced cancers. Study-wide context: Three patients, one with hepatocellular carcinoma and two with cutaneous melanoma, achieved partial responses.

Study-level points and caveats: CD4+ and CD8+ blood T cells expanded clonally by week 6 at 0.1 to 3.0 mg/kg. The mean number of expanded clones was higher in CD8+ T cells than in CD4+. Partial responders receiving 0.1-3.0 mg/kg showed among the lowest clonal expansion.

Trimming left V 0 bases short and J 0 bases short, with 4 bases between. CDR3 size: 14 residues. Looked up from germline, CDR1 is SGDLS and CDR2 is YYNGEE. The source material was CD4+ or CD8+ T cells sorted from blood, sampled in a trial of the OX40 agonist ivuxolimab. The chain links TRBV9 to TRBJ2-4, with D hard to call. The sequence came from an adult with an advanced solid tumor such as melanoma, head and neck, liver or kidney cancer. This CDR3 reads CASSVGLAKNIQYF. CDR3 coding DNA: TGTGCCAGCAGCGTAGGTCTAGCCAAAAACATTCAGTACTTC.